This TCR beta chain was sequenced in a study of OX40 agonist ivuxolimab in advanced cancers. General study findings and limits: The mean number of expanded clones was higher in CD8+ T cells than in CD4+.

Note on this clone: Its antigen is still unknown.

Sequencing was performed with immunoSEQ multiplex PCR; in TCRdb, only in-frame clones are kept and a portion is missing. The table includes approximately 71,000 clones, around four fifths detected once. V lost 4 bases to trimming and J lost 5 bases; unmatched junction nucleotides: 8. Germline assignment: CDR1 SNHLY and CDR2 FYNNEI. This CDR3 has 16 amino acids. The sequence was obtained from an adult with an advanced solid tumor such as melanoma, head and neck, liver or kidney cancer. The starting material was CD4+ or CD8+ T cells sorted from blood, obtained in a trial of the OX40 agonist ivuxolimab. This chain links TRBV2 with TRBJ2-3; the match to TRBD1 covers 11 bases. Here the CDR3 DNA reads TGTGCCAGCAGTGCTCCATCCGGGACAGGGGGAGATACGCAGTATTTT. Protein product: CASSAPSGTGGDTQYF.